This T cell receptor (beta chain) was captured by sequencing in a study of blood T cells in healthy people across ages. About the study: With template switching, about one barcoded beta molecule was captured per two T cells.

The V segment lost 7 bases and the J segment 1 base; nucleotides outside the gene matches: 6. CDR3 length: 13 residues. CDR1 and CDR2 from the germline V gene are SQVTM and ANQGSEA. Study-wide findings and caveats: The study found more naive CD4+ cells and higher diversity in long-lived than aged donors.

The second PCR ran about 6 to 11 cycles with a sample-barcoded 5' primer and J-beta primers. Each cDNA molecule was tagged by a template-switch adaptor that had 12 random nucleotides. TCRdb called the 5' RACE reads again in MiXCR, with one record for every CDR3 protein. The sample includes around 790,000 distinct CDR3 sequences, around 45% of them seen just once. Many counts were recorded for this clonotype. What it recognizes is unknown. V usage is TRBV29-1 and J usage is TRBJ2-7, with 8 bases identical to TRBD1. Sequenced material: blood. The sequence came from a man aged 55 to 70 in good health. The CDR3 DNA is TGCAGCGCTAGCCGGGACAGGTCCTACGAGCAGTACTTC. Amino acid sequence: CSASRDRSYEQYF.